This T cell receptor beta chain stems from a study of blood T cell repertoires in COVID-19. Across the whole study: Researchers got acute and convalescent COVID-19 samples from the United States, Italy and Spain. T cells, B-cell-depleted T cells, or PBMCs provided the cDNA or gDNA that served as material.

Participant age was roughly 18 to 95 years, and participants resided in roughly 24 US areas. The authors' processing: Amplification from reference gene primers served as the basis for estimated nucleated cell counts. Sequencing used immunoSEQ multiplex PCR; TCRdb keeps in-frame clones, though not all of them. The V and J calls and clone size were taken over from that table, and D and trimming were inferred from the DNA. The data show fewer than 300,000 clones, approximately 91% seen once. The table lists this clone with a count of one. The CDR3 is made up of 16 amino acids. The germline V gene has CDR1 SNHLY and CDR2 FYNNEI. J gave up 0 bases and V 5 bases, and 6 bases lay outside the gene matches.

The V gene is TRBV2, the J gene TRBJ1-4, with TRBD1 matching over 7 bases. The receptor was derived from a woman between 35 and 50 years old with acute COVID-19. The specimen sequenced was PBMCs or T cells enriched from blood (not recorded which). CDR3 residues: CASSWKGAATNEKLFF. CDR3 nucleotide sequence: TGTGCCAGCAGTTGGAAGGGGGCGGCAACTAATGAAAAACTGTTTTTT.